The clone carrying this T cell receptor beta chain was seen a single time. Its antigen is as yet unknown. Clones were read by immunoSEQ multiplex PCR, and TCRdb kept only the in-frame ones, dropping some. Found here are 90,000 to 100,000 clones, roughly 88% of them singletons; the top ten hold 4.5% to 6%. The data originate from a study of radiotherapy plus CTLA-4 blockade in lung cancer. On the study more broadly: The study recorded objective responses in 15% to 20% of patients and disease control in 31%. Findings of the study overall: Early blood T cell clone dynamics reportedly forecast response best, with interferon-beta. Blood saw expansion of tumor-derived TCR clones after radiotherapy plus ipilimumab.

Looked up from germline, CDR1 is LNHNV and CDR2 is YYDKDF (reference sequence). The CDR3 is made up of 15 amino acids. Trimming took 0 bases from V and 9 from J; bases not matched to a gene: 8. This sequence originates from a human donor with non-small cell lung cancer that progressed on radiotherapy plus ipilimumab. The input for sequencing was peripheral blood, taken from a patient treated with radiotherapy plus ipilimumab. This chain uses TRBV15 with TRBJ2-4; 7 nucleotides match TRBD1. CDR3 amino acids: CATSRDRSGGSIQYF. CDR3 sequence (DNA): TGTGCCACCAGCAGAGATCGATCAGGGGGTAGCATTCAGTACTTC.